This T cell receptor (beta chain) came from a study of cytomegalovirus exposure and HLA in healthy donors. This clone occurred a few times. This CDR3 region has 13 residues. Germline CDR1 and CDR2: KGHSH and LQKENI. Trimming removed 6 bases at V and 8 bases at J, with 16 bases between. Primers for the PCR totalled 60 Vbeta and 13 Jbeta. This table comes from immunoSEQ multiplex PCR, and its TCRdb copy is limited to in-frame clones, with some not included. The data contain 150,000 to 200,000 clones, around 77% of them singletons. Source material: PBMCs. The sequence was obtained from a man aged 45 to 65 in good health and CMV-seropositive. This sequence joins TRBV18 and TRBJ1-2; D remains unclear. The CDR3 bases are TGTGCCAGCTCCCGCGAGACCCCGGAGGGCTACACCTTC. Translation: CASSRETPEGYTF.